This T cell receptor beta chain was recovered during a study of blood T cell repertoires in COVID-19. Across the whole study: Specimens from acute and convalescent COVID-19 originated in the United States, Italy and Spain. Sources were T cells, B-cell-depleted T cells, or PBMCs; the material itself was cDNA or gDNA.

Original analysis: The assay estimated nucleated cells by amplifying reference gene primers. TCRdb's copy holds only in-frame clones and misses some; the assay was immunoSEQ multiplex PCR. The DNA gave D and trimming, while V, J and clone size come from that table. There are some 45,000 clones in the sample; 86% occur only once, and around 9.8% lies in the top ten. The germline V gene encodes CDR1 SGDLS and CDR2 YYNGEE. There are 18 residues in the CDR3. V gave up 0 bases and J gave up 0 bases, with 16 bases separating them. The sample consisted of peripheral blood. This sequence originates from a human donor in a cohort sampled during active COVID-19. This chain joins TRBV9 and TRBJ2-1; a possible D gene is TRBD2 (7 bases). CDR3 region: CASSVVLGGGGSYNEQFF. The CDR3 coding sequence is TGTGCCAGCAGCGTAGTATTGGGAGGGGGAGGCTCCTACAATGAGCAGTTCTTC.